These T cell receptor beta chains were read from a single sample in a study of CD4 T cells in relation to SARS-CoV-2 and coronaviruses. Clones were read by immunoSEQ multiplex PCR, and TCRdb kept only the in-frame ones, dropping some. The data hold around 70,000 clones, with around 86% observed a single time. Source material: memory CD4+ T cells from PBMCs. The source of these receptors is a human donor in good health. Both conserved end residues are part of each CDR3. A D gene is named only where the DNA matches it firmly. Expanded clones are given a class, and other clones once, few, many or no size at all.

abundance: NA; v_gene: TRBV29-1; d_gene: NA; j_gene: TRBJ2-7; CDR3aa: CSVQQVPAYEQYF; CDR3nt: TGCAGCGTTCAGCAGGTACCAGCCTACGAGCAGTACTTC
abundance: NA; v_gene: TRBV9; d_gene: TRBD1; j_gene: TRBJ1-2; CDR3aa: CASSGQGYGYTF; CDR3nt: TGTGCCAGCAGCGGACAGGGTTACGGCTACACCTTC
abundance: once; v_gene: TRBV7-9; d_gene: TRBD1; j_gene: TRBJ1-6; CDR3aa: CASSSQTGDSPLHF; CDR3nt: TGTGCCAGCAGCTCCCAGACAGGGGATTCACCCCTCCACTTT
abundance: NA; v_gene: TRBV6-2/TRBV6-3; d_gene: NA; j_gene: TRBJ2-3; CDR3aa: CASSLRRITDTQYF; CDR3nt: TGTGCCAGCAGTCTACGGCGTATCACAGATACGCAGTATTTT
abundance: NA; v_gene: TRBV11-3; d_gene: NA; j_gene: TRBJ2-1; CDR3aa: CASSLTKNEQFF; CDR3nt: TGTGCCAGCAGCTTAACTAAGAATGAGCAGTTCTTC
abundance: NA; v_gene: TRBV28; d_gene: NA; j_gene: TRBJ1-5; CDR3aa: CASSYETGSNQPQHF; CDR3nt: TGTGCCAGCAGTTACGAGACAGGTAGCAATCAGCCCCAGCATTTT
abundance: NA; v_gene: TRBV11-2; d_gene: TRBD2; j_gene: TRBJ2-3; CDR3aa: CASSLRRGGADTQYF; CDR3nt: TGTGCCAGCAGCTTACGGCGGGGGGGGGCAGATACGCAGTATTTT
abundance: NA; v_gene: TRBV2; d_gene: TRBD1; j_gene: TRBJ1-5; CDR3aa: CASSVQGDQGNQPQHF; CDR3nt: TGTGCCAGCAGTGTACAGGGGGATCAGGGGAATCAGCCCCAGCATTTT
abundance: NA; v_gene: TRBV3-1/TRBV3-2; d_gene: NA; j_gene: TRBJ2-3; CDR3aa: CASTGDTDTQYF; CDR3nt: TGTGCCTCTACCGGAGACACAGATACGCAGTATTTT
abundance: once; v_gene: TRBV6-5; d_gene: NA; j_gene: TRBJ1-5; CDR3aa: CASSYFNQPQHF; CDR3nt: TGTGCCAGCAGCTACTTCAATCAGCCCCAGCATTTT
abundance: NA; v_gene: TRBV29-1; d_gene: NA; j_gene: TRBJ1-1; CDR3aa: CSAGEGGTEAFF; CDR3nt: TGCAGCGCTGGAGAGGGAGGTACTGAAGCTTTCTTT
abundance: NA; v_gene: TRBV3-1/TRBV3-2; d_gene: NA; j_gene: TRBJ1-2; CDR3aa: CASSQDYGYTF; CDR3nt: TGTGCCAGCAGCCAAGACTATGGCTACACCTTC
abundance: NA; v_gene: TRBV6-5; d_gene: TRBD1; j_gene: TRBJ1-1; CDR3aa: CASSWTGVMNTEAFF; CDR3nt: TGTGCCAGCAGTTGGACAGGGGTCATGAACACTGAAGCTTTCTTT
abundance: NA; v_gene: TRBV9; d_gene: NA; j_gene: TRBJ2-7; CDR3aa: CASSVEQETEQYF; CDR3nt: TGTGCCAGCAGCGTAGAACAGGAGACCGAGCAGTACTTC
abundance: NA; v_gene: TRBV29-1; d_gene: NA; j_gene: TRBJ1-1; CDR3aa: CSAGGFGTEAFF; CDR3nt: TGCAGCGCTGGGGGGTTTGGTACTGAAGCTTTCTTT
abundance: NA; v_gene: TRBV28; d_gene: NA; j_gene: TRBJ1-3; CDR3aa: CASSIKQWYSGNTIYF; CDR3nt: TGTGCCAGCAGTATAAAACAGTGGTACTCTGGAAACACCATATATTTT
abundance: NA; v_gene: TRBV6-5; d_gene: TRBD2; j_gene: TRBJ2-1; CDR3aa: CASSVTSGAYNEQFF; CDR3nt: TGTGCCAGCAGCGTTACTAGCGGGGCTTACAATGAGCAGTTCTTC
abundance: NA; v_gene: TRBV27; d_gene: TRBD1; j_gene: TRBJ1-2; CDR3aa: CASSFFPGQGGGYTF; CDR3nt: TGTGCCAGCAGTTTTTTTCCGGGACAGGGAGGTGGCTACACCTTC
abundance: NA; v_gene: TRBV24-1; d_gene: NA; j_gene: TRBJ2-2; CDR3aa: CATSEPGTLSGELFF; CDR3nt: TGTGCCACCAGTGAACCCGGGACCCTTTCCGGGGAGCTGTTTTTT
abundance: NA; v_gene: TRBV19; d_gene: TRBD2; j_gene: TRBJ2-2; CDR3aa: CASSIGGVTGELFF; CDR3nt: TGTGCCAGTAGTATCGGGGGGGTCACCGGGGAGCTGTTTTTT
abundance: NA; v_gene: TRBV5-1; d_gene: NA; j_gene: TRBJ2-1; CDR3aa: CASSLAISGFEQFF; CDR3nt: TGCGCCAGCAGCTTGGCCATTTCTGGGTTTGAGCAGTTCTTC
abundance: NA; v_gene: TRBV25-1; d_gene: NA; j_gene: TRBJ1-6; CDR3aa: CASSSPGARSPLHF; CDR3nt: TGTGCCAGCAGTTCCCCAGGGGCACGATCACCCCTCCACTTT
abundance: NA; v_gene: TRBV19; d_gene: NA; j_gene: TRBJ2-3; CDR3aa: CASSWGIRTDTQYF; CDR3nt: TGTGCCAGTAGTTGGGGGATCAGAACAGATACGCAGTATTTT
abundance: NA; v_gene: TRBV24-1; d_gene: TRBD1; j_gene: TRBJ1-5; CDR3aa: CATSDPQGDQPQHF; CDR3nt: TGTGCCACCAGTGATCCCCAGGGGGATCAGCCCCAGCATTTT
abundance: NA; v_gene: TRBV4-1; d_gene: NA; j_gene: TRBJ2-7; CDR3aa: CASSQDTPDHGYEQYF; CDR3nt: TGCGCCAGCAGCCAAGATACTCCGGATCACGGCTACGAGCAGTACTTC
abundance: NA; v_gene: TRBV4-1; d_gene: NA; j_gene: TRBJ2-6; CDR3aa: CASSQSWGANVLTF; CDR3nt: TGCGCCAGCAGCCAAAGTTGGGGGGCCAACGTCCTGACTTTC
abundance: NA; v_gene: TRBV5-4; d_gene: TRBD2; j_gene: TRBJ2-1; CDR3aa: CASSTRTSVYGNEQFF; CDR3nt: TGTGCCAGCAGCACCCGGACTAGCGTCTATGGGAATGAGCAGTTCTTC
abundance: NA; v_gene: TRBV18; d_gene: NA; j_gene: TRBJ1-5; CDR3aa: CASSPYLNQPQHF; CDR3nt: TGTGCCAGCTCACCATATCTCAATCAGCCCCAGCATTTT
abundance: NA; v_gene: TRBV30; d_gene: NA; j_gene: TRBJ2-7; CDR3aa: CAWSEVTPGGGAYEQYF; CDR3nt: TGTGCCTGGAGTGAGGTAACCCCCGGAGGGGGGGCTTACGAGCAGTACTTC
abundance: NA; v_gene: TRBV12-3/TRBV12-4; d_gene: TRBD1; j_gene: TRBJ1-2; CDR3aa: CASSLWDRDGYTF; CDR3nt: TGTGCCAGCAGTCTATGGGACAGGGATGGCTACACCTTC
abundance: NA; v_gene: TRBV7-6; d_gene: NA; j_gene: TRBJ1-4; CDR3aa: CASTRGGVGEKLFF; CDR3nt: TGTGCCAGCACTCGAGGAGGGGTAGGGGAAAAACTGTTTTTT
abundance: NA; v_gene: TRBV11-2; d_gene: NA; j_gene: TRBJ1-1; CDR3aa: CASSLGYGGAEAFF; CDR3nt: TGTGCCAGCAGCTTAGGGTACGGGGGGGCAGAAGCTTTCTTT
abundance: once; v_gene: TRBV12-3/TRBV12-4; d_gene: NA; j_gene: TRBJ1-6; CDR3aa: CASSLDRESPLHF; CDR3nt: TGTGCCAGCAGTTTAGACAGGGAATCACCCCTCCACTTT
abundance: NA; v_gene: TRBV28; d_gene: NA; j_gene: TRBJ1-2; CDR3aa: CASSRVGAPDYGYTF; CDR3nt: TGTGCCAGCAGCCGAGTGGGGGCTCCTGACTATGGCTACACCTTC
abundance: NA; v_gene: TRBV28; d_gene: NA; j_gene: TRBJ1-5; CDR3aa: CASKRLAGYQPQHF; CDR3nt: TGTGCCAGCAAAAGGCTGGCAGGTTATCAGCCCCAGCATTTT
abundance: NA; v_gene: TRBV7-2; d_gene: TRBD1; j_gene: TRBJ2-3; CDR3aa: CASSFHRGTDTQYF; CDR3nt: TGTGCCAGCAGCTTCCACAGGGGTACAGATACGCAGTATTTT
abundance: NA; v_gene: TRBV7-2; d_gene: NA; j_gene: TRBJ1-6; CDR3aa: CASSLQGGSYNSPLHF; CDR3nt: TGTGCCAGCAGCTTACAGGGTGGGTCCTATAATTCACCCCTCCACTTT
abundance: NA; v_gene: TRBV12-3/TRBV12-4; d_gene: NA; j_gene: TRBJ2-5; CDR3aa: CASSPRGGQTQYF; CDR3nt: TGTGCCAGCAGCCCCCGTGGGGGGCAGACCCAGTACTTC
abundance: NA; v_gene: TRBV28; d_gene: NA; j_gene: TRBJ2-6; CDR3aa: CASSEPTSGANVLTF; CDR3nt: TGTGCCAGCAGCGAACCGACTTCTGGGGCCAACGTCCTGACTTTC
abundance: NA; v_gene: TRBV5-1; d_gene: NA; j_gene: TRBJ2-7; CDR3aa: CASSLDVEQYF; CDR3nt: TGCGCCAGCAGCTTGGACGTCGAGCAGTACTTC
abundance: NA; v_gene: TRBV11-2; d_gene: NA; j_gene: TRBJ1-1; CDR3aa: CASSLAGSRDTEAFF; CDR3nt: TGTGCCAGCAGCTTAGCAGGGAGTCGGGACACTGAAGCTTTCTTT
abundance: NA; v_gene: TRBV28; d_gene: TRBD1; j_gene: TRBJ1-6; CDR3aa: CASSQTLGTGILHGALHF; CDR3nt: TGTGCCAGCAGTCAAACCCTCGGGACAGGGATCCTCCATGGGGCCCTCCACTTT
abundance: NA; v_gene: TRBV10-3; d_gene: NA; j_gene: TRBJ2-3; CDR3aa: CAISRGPSTDTQYF; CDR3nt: TGTGCCATCAGCAGGGGACCTAGCACAGATACGCAGTATTTT
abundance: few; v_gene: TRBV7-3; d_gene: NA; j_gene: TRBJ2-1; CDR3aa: CASSLRSSRGYNEQFF; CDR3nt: TGTGCCAGCAGCTTACGCTCCAGCCGGGGGTACAATGAGCAGTTCTTC
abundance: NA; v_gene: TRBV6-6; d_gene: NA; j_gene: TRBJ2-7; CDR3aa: CASRSRDTSYEQYF; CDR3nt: TGTGCCAGCAGGAGCCGGGACACTTCCTACGAGCAGTACTTC
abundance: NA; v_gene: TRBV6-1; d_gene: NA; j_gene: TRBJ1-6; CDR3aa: CASSEQGPYNSPLHF; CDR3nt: TGTGCCAGCAGTGAACAGGGCCCCTATAATTCACCCCTCCACTTT
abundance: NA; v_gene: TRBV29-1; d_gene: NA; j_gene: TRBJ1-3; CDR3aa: CSVISYTSGNTIYF; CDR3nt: TGCAGCGTGATTTCCTACACCTCTGGAAACACCATATATTTT
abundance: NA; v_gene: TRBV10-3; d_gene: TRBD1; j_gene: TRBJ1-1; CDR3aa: CAISETGTGKAFF; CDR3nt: TGTGCCATCAGTGAAACCGGGACAGGGAAAGCTTTCTTT
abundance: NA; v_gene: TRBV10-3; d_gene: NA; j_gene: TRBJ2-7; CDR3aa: CAINGLQGGEQYF; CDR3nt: TGTGCCATCAACGGTTTGCAGGGGGGCGAGCAGTACTTC
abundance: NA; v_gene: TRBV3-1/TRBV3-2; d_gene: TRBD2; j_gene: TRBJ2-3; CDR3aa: CASSQRNSGGAFTDTQYF; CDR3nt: TGTGCCAGCAGCCAAAGGAATAGCGGGGGGGCCTTCACAGATACGCAGTATTTT
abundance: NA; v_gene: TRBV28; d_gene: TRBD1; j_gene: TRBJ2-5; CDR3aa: CASSTRTGGPQETQYF; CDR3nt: TGTGCCAGCAGCACCCGGACAGGGGGGCCTCAAGAGACCCAGTACTTC
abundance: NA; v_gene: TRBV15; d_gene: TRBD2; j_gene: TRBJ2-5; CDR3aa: CATSRRLAGDQETQYF; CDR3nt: TGTGCCACCAGCAGGAGACTAGCGGGGGACCAAGAGACCCAGTACTTC
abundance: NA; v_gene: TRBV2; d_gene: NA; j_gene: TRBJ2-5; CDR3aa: CASTQQETQYF; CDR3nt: TGTGCCAGCACGCAACAAGAGACCCAGTACTTC
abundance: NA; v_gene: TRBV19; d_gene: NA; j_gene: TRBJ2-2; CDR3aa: CASVPGGATNTGELFF; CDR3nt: TGTGCCAGCGTCCCGGGCGGGGCTACGAACACCGGGGAGCTGTTTTTT
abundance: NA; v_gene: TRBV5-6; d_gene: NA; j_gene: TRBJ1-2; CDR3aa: CASRVSSNYGYTF; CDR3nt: TGTGCCAGCAGAGTCTCCTCTAACTATGGCTACACCTTC
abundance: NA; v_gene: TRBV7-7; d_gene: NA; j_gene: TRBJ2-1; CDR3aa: CASSPAPDSYNEQFF; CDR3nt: TGTGCCAGCAGCCCGGCACCCGACTCCTACAATGAGCAGTTCTTC
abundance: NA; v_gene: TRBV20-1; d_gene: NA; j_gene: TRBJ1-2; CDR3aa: CSAREAYGYTF; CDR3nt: TGCAGTGCTAGAGAGGCCTATGGCTACACCTTC
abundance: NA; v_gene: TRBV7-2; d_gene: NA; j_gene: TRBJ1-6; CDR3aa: CASSPVGRRNSPLHF; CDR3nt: TGTGCCAGCAGCCCGGTGGGGCGCAGGAATTCACCCCTCCACTTT
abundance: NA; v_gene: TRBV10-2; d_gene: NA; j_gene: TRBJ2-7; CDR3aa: CASSESRTYEQYF; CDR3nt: TGCGCCAGCAGTGAGTCCCGTACCTACGAGCAGTACTTC